This TCR beta chain was sequenced for a study of shared clonotypes between healthy human individuals. Broader study findings: Relative to memory subsets, naive subsets generally showed larger estimated richness.

CD45RO-negative, CCR7-selected cells formed the naive CD8 fraction, which excluded terminally differentiated effector memory CD45RA+ cells. The CDR3 contains 13 residues. Germline V gene data show CDR1 as SGHNT and CDR2 as YYREEE (reference sequence). Between the trimmed V and J ends, which lost 3 bases and 4 bases, there was a span of 10 bases. Turning to this clone: Its cognate antigen is unknown.

The protocol was immunoSEQ multiplex PCR, while the TCRdb copy is restricted to in-frame clones and leaves out a portion. The profile shows 2 million to 2.5 million clones, approximately 94% of them singletons. The sample consisted of naive CD8+ T cells from PBMCs. This TCR was recovered from a man aged 18 to 30 in good health. Some clones in this sample may be carry-over from other donors' samples. The chain combines TRBV5-4 with TRBJ2-5; D not resolved. CDR3 protein: CASSSIVGETQYF. DNA for the CDR3: TGTGCCAGCAGCTCCATAGTAGGAGAGACCCAGTACTTC.